This T cell receptor beta chain was captured by sequencing in a study of OX40 agonist ivuxolimab in advanced cancers. The data were produced by immunoSEQ multiplex PCR, yet TCRdb's version contains in-frame clones alone and is incomplete. Of 43,000 or so clones listed, approximately 91% were seen once; the top ten hold around 1.1%. This sequence originates from an adult with an advanced solid tumor such as melanoma, head and neck, liver or kidney cancer. Source: CD4+ or CD8+ T cells sorted from blood, taken in a trial of the OX40 agonist ivuxolimab.

The CDR3: CAWLQGPGQTSGNTIYF. CDR3 DNA: TGTGCCTGGTTACAGGGGCCGGGGCAAACCTCTGGAAACACCATATATTTT. The chain has TRBV30 and TRBJ1-3, with 7 bases aligning to TRBD1. J gave up 0 bases and V 5 bases, and 13 bases lay outside the gene matches. The CDR3 runs 17 residues. Germline CDR1 GTSNPN, CDR2 SVGIG (reference sequence).